Each of the 31 T cell receptor beta chains below was sequenced from the same sample in a study of T-cell reconstitution after alpha-beta-depleted transplantation in children (dated by TCRdb to 2016 to 2017). Libraries were built with PCR. Instrument on record: Illumina HiSeq 2500. To normalize quantification of the TCRbeta repertoire, the TCR libraries were built with molecular barcoding that relied on unique molecular identifiers. TCRdb took the public reads, trimmed them with fastp at Q25, ran MiXCR for clone calling and kept in-frame beta chains. Each record represents a unique CDR3 protein, reported with the most common genes and DNA among its rows. Across this sample there are a few hundred thousand distinct CDR3 sequences, with about a quarter seen only once. The top ten clones comprise under 45% of the sample. The sample's treatment or condition, from its label and the paper: allogeneic hematopoietic cell transplantation with graft depleted of TCRalphabeta T cells and CD19 B cells.

Specimen: PBMCs, collected before TCRalphabeta/CD19-depleted stem cell transplant. The receptor source for this set is a boy less than two years old with Wiskott-Aldrich syndrome, due to receive a stem cell transplant.

V gene TRBV12-3 or TRBV12-4 combines with J gene TRBJ2-7, with TRBD1 matching over 9 bases. V was clipped by 6 bases and J by 5 bases; unmatched bases: 8. The CDR3 spans 14 residues. The CDR3 sequence is CASSGTGFAHEQYF. In DNA, the CDR3 is TGTGCCAGCAGCGGGACAGGGTTCGCCCACGAGCAGTACTTC.

The chain combines TRBV7-8 with TRBJ2-2, with 10 bases that match TRBD2. The ends lost 5 bases at V and 4 bases at J; junction bases unmatched: 7. The germline V gene encodes CDR1 SGHVS and CDR2 FQNEAQ. CDR3 length: 16 amino acids. This CDR3 reads CASSLLGTSVTGELFF. The CDR3 DNA reads TGTGCCAGCAGCCTCCTCGGGACTAGCGTCACCGGGGAGCTGTTTTTT.

This clonotype has just a few counts. The rearrangement joins TRBV5-1 to TRBJ2-3, with 10 bases matching TRBD1. This CDR3 region has 15 residues. Losses at the gene ends were 0 bases for V and 4 bases for J; bases not matched to a gene: 2. Germline values: CDR1 SGHRS, CDR2 YFSETQ. Here the CDR3 DNA reads TGCGCCAGCAGCTTGGGACAGGGGGCGTCAGATACGCAGTATTTT. Amino acids: CASSLGQGASDTQYF.

A few counts support this clonotype. The genes are TRBV3-1 and TRBJ1-4; a weak D match, TRBD1 (5 bases). The CDR3 is 14 residues long. Trimming pared 4 bases from V and 10 bases from J, leaving 16 bases between. The germline gives CDR1 LGHDT, CDR2 YNNKEL (reference sequence). The CDR3 nucleotides read TGTGCCAGCAGCCTACAAGGACACCGCGGAAAACTGTTTTTT. Amino acids: CASSLQGHRGKLFF.

This chain joins TRBV14 and TRBJ2-7, with no clear D. Germline CDR1 reads SGHDN; CDR2 reads FVKESK. The CDR3 loop spans 13 amino acids. Trimming cost V 0 bases and J 10 bases, with 13 bases left between them. CDR3 bases: TGTGCCAGCAGCCAAGATCCGAAGGGCACTCAGTACTTC. Protein sequence: CASSQDPKGTQYF.

In its sample, this clonotype was seen a few times. The genes are TRBV7-2 and TRBJ2-7; 9 bases fit TRBD2. The CDR3 contains 15 residues. Looked up from germline, CDR1 is SGHTA and CDR2 is FQGNSA. The trim removed 1 base at V and 2 bases at J, leaving 3 bases unmatched. CDR3 region: CASSLDSGSPYEQYF. The DNA of the CDR3 is TGTGCCAGCAGCTTAGATAGCGGGAGCCCCTACGAGCAGTACTTC. The whole variable domain, filled in from reference TRBV7-2 and TRBJ2-7, reads GAGVSQSPSNKVTEKGKDVELRCDPISGHTALYWYRQSLGQGLEFLIYFQGNSAPDKSGLPSDRFSAERTGGSVSTLTIQRTQQEDSAVYLCASSLDSGSPYEQYFGPGTRLTVT.

This clonotype was observed a few times. The gene calls are TRBV19 and TRBJ2-1; maybe TRBD2 (5 bases). Germline CDR1 is LNHDA and CDR2 is SQIVND (reference sequence). V lost 5 bases and J 0 bases, leaving 11 bases between the germline ends. The CDR3 covers 15 residues. The CDR3 protein is CASSEGLNSYNEQFF. CDR3 nucleotide sequence: TGTGCCAGTAGTGAGGGTCTCAACTCCTACAATGAGCAGTTCTTC.

The chain recombines TRBV7-7 with TRBJ2-3; D is perhaps TRBD2 (5 bases). Germline V gene lookup returns CDR1 SSHAT and CDR2 FNYEAQ (reference sequence). The CDR3 covers 15 residues. V lost 5 bases and J 0 bases, leaving 12 bases between the germline ends. The CDR3 loop reads CASSETGSSTDTQYF. CDR3 bases: TGTGCCAGCAGCGAGACGGGGTCGAGCACAGATACGCAGTATTTT.

In its sample, this clonotype was seen a few times. One end of the junction fails to match germline, which may point to a read error. The chain joins TRBV10-3 to TRBJ2-3; D is unclear. The V gene's germline CDR1 is ENHRY and CDR2 SYGVKD. The CDR3 consists of 15 residues. The CDR3 here is CATSEPSPATDTQYF. CDR3 coding DNA: TGTGCCACCAGTGAGCCCAGCCCAGCCACAGATACGCAGTATTTT.

V and J are TRBV2 and TRBJ2-2; D is uncertain. This CDR3 spans 14 amino acids. The ends were cut back, 6 bases at V and 8 bases at J, with 16 bases in the middle. Germline assignment: CDR1 SNHLY and CDR2 FYNNEI. CDR3 sequence reads: CASRTPGPSGELFF. In DNA, the CDR3 is TGTGCCAGCAGAACTCCGGGCCCCTCGGGGGAGCTGTTTTTT.

This sequence joins TRBV5-1 and TRBJ1-2, with D possibly being TRBD1 (6 bases). V lost 4 bases and J 2 bases, leaving 15 bases between the germline ends. This CDR3 has 15 amino acids. The germline gives CDR1 SGHRS, CDR2 YFSETQ. The CDR3: CASSRWTEENYGYTF. The DNA for the CDR3 is TGCGCCAGCAGCCGTTGGACAGAAGAGAACTATGGCTACACCTTC.

The table lists this clonotype with a count of one. The rearrangement uses TRBV20-1 and TRBJ2-1, with 7 bases identical to TRBD1. This CDR3 is built from 15 residues. From germline, CDR1 is DFQATT and CDR2 SNEGSKA (reference sequence). After removal of 6 bases from V and 8 bases from J, the junction contained 16 bases not matched to a gene. DNA of the CDR3: TGCAGTGCAACCTTAACAAATTACAGGGGCGATGAGCAGTTCTTC. It codes for CSATLTNYRGDEQFF.

The chain is built from TRBV5-1 and TRBJ2-7; TRBD1 aligns across 9 bases. J lost 1 base, V lost 4 bases, and 6 bases had no gene match. The CDR3 runs to 15 residues. Germline V gene data show CDR1 as SGHRS and CDR2 as YFSETQ. The CDR3, as DNA: TGCGCCAGCAGCCCGGGGACAGGGAAATCCTACGAGCAGTACTTC. This sequence encodes CASSPGTGKSYEQYF.

This clonotype came up a few times. The rearrangement uses TRBV20-1 and TRBJ2-7; 10 nucleotides match TRBD1. Germline CDR1 is DFQATT and CDR2 is SNEGSKA (reference sequence). The CDR3 covers 13 residues. Unmatched junction bases numbered 8, after V lost 6 bases and J lost 6 bases. The CDR3 DNA follows: TGCAGTGCACACCGGGACAGGGGTTTCGAGCAGTACTTC. This encodes CSAHRDRGFEQYF.

The chain couples TRBV3-1 to TRBJ2-3, with 8 bases aligning to TRBD2. Germline loops: CDR1 LGHDT, CDR2 YNNKEL (reference sequence). The CDR3 is made up of 16 amino acids. After removal of 0 bases from V and 4 bases from J, the junction contained 6 bases not matched to a gene. The CDR3 nucleotides read TGTGCCAGCAGCCAAGACCTTCCCGGGGGGGCAGATACGCAGTATTTT. It is translated as CASSQDLPGGADTQYF.

The CDR3 protein is CASVPLAGAPDTQYF. The DNA of the CDR3 is TGTGCCAGCGTTCCTCTAGCGGGAGCCCCAGATACGCAGTATTTT. This chain joins TRBV7-9 and TRBJ2-3; 10 bases fit TRBD2. Germline-derived CDR1 and CDR2 are SEHNR and FQNEAQ (reference sequence). The CDR3 is 15 amino acids. V lost 8 bases, J lost 4 bases, and 9 bases stayed unmatched.

The chain couples TRBV4-1 to TRBJ2-7; TRBD1 might be the D (5 bases). V lost 0 bases and J lost 6, with 9 bases in between. This CDR3 spans 13 amino acids. Germline V lookup: CDR1 MGHRA, CDR2 YSYEKL. CDR3 sequence: CASSQDGRGEQYF. Here the CDR3 DNA reads TGCGCCAGCAGCCAAGATGGTAGGGGCGAGCAGTACTTC.

V and J are TRBV20-1 and TRBJ2-1; the match to TRBD2 covers 14 bases. Germline-derived CDR1 and CDR2 are DFQATT and SNEGSKA (reference sequence). Trimming removed 4 bases from V and 10 bases from J; junction bases left unmatched: 3. This CDR3 has 13 residues. The CDR3 loop is CSAKTSGRGEQFF. In DNA form, the CDR3 reads TGCAGTGCTAAGACTAGCGGGAGGGGAGAGCAGTTCTTC.

The chain recombines TRBV7-9 with TRBJ2-5; 8 bases are a match to TRBD2. CDR1 is SEHNR and CDR2 is FQNEAQ in the germline V gene (reference sequence). V lost 4 bases to trimming and J lost 3 bases; unmatched junction nucleotides: 4. The CDR3 is 14 residues long. CDR3 bases: TGTGCCAGCAGCTCGGGGGGGGCTAAAGAGACCCAGTACTTC. Translating gives CASSSGGAKETQYF.

This clonotype appeared many times. The J gene is TRBJ2-5, the V gene TRBV5-1; D remains ambiguous. The V end was cut by 0 bases, the J end by 9 bases, with 18 bases between. In germline, CDR1 is SGHRS, CDR2 YFSETQ. CDR3 length: 15 residues. The CDR3 DNA is TGCGCCAGCAGCTTGGTATTCTGGGGAAAGAGTCCCCAGTACTTC. It yields the protein CASSLVFWGKSPQYF.

The chain combines TRBV28 with TRBJ1-1; D not certain. The V gene lost 6 bases and the J gene lost 9 bases, with 20 bases spanning the gap. From germline, CDR1 is MDHEN and CDR2 SYDVKM. The CDR3 covers 14 residues. The DNA for the CDR3 is TGTGCCAGCAGCCCTCCGGCAGTAGGAATTCAAGCTTTCTTT. Translation gives CASSPPAVGIQAFF.

This chain joins TRBV27 and TRBJ2-7; 10 bases line up with TRBD1. The CDR3 extends over 16 amino acids. The germline gives CDR1 MNHEY, CDR2 SMNVEV (reference sequence). Losses at the gene ends were 5 bases for V and 2 bases for J; bases not matched to a gene: 9. The DNA for the CDR3 is TGTGCCAGCAGTCGAAAACCGGGACAGGGGACCTACGAGCAGTACTTC. As protein: CASSRKPGQGTYEQYF.

J is TRBJ2-2 and V is TRBV19; D is perhaps TRBD1 (5 bases). Trimming took 5 bases from V and 7 from J, leaving 11 bases between them. The CDR3 loop spans 13 amino acids. Germline V gives CDR1 LNHDA, CDR2 SQIVND (reference sequence). The CDR3 region is CASSAQGNGELFF. CDR3 nucleotides: TGTGCCAGTAGTGCCCAGGGAAACGGGGAGCTGTTTTTT.

This chain links TRBV20-1 with TRBJ1-4; no clear D. Germline V gene data show CDR1 as DFQATT and CDR2 as SNEGSKA (reference sequence). This CDR3 comprises 13 residues. The ends were cut back, 3 bases at V and 4 bases at J, with 9 bases in the middle. This chain's CDR3 is CSARAALNEKLFF. As DNA, the CDR3 is TGCAGTGCTAGGGCCGCTCTTAATGAAAAACTGTTTTTT.

The V and J genes are TRBV5-4 and TRBJ2-5; D may match TRBD1 or TRBD2 (5 bases each). V was pared by 0 bases and J by 2 bases, with 14 bases between. The CDR3 is made up of 16 amino acids. Per germline, CDR1 SGHNT and CDR2 YYREEE (reference sequence). DNA for the CDR3: TGTGCCAGCAGCTTGGGGCCCCGGGACCTACAAGAGACCCAGTACTTC. Protein product: CASSLGPRDLQETQYF.

This clonotype was seen at least ten times. The chain carries TRBV5-1 and TRBJ2-1, with TRBD1 as a possible D gene (5 bases). There are 15 residues in the CDR3. Germline lookup yields CDR1 SGHRS and CDR2 YFSETQ. With 4 bases removed from V and 0 bases from J, the gap between germline ends came to 11 bases. The CDR3 DNA sequence: TGCGCCAGCAGCGGGGCGGAGAGCTCCTACAATGAGCAGTTCTTC. Its translation is CASSGAESSYNEQFF.

This clonotype turned up a few times. The CDR3 here is CASSQTSRTLYEQYF. The CDR3 bases are TGTGCCAGCAGTCAGACAAGTCGGACACTCTACGAGCAGTACTTC. The J gene is TRBJ2-7, the V gene TRBV12-3 or TRBV12-4; possibly TRBD1 for D (5 bases). V was pared by 5 bases and J by 3 bases, with 17 bases between. There are 15 residues in the CDR3.

This clonotype was counted a few times. The genes are TRBV11-2 and TRBJ2-1; possibly TRBD1 or TRBD2 for D (5 bases each). Trimming pared 5 bases from V and 8 bases from J, leaving 22 bases between. This CDR3 has 16 residues. CDR1 is SGHAT and CDR2 is FQNNGV in the germline V gene. CDR3 residues: CASSPGPKERDHEQFF. The CDR3 bases are TGTGCCAGCAGCCCTGGACCTAAGGAGAGGGACCATGAGCAGTTCTTC.

The chain recombines TRBV20-1 with TRBJ2-1, with D perhaps given as TRBD1 or TRBD2 (10 bases each). Trimming removed 1 base from V and 4 bases from J, with 23 bases in between. There are 18 residues in the CDR3. Per germline, CDR1 DFQATT and CDR2 SNEGSKA (reference sequence). CDR3 protein: CSARVRTGGTSVYNEQFF. Written as DNA, the CDR3 is TGCAGTGCTAGAGTGCGGACAGGGGGGACTAGCGTTTACAATGAGCAGTTCTTC.

Only a few counts were recorded for this clonotype. V is TRBV11-2 and J is TRBJ2-3; D is possibly TRBD2 (6 bases). CDR3 size: 16 residues. From germline, CDR1 is SGHAT and CDR2 FQNNGV. V lost 0 bases, J lost 0 bases, and 10 bases lay in between. This CDR3 reads CASSLDPRGSTDTQYF. The CDR3, as DNA: TGTGCCAGCAGCTTAGATCCGCGGGGTAGCACAGATACGCAGTATTTT.

The CDR3 DNA is TGCGCCAGCAGCTACCGAACTAGCGGGGCATACAATGAGCAGTTCTTC. Amino acids: CASSYRTSGAYNEQFF. The chain combines TRBV5-1 with TRBJ2-1; 10 bases align to TRBD2. With 3 bases clipped from V and 4 bases from J, the junction kept 7 bases outside the gene matches. The CDR3 runs to 16 residues. Germline V gene data show CDR1 as SGHRS and CDR2 as YFSETQ.